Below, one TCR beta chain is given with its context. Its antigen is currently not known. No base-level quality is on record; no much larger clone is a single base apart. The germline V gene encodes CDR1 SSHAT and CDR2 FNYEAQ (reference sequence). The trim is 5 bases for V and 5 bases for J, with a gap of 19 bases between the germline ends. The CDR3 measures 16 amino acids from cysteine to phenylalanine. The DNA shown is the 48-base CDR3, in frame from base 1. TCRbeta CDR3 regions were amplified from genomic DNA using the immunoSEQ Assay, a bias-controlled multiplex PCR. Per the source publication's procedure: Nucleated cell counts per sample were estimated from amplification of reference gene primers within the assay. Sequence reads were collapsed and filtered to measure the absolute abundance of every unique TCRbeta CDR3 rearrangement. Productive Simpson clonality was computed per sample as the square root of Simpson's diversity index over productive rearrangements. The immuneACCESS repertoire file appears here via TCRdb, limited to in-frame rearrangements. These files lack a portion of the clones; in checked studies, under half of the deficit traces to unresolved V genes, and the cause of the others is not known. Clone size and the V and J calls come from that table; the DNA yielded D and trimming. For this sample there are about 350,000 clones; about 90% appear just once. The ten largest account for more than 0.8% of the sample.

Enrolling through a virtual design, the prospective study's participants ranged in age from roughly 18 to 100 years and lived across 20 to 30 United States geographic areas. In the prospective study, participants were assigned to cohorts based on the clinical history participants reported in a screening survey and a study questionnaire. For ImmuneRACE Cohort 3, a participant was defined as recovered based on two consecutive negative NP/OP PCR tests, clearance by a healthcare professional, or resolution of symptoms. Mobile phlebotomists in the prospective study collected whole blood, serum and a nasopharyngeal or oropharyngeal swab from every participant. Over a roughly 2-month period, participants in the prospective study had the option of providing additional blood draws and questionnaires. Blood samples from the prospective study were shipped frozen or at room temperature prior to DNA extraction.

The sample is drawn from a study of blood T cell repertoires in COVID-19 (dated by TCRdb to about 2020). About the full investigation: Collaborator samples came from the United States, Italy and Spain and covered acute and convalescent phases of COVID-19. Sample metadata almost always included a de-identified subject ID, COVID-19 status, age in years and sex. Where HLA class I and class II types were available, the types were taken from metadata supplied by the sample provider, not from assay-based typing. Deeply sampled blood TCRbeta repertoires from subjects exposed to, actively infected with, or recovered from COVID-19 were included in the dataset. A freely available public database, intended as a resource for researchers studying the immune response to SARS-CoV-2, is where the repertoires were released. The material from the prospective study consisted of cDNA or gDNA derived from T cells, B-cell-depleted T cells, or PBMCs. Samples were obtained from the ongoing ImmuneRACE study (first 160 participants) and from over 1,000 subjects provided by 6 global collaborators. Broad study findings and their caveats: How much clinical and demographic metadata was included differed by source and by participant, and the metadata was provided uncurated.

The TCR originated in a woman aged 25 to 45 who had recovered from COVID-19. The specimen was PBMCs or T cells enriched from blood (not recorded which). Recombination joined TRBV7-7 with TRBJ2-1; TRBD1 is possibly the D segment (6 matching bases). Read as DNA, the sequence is TGTGCCAGCAGCCCCGAGACAGGTTTGGCCCACAATGAGCAGTTCTTC. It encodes CASSPETGLAHNEQFF.